These 30 T cell receptor beta chains share one sample of origin, sequenced in a study of CD8+CD57+ T cells in acquired aplastic anemia. Sequencing involved patients with CD8+CD57+ cell expansion previously shown by flow cytometry. Investigators profiled TCR beta VDJ and CDR3 from genomic DNA template. TCRdb fed the reads into MiXCR, producing one record per CDR3 protein. The table records under 250,000 distinct CDR3 sequences, 45% to 50% of them present only once. Sequencing used sorted CD4+, CD8+, or CD8+CD57+ T cells (not recorded which) from PBMCs. The receptor set was obtained from a human donor with aplastic anemia.

This clonotype showed up just a few times. A single base separates this from a much larger clone, so it may be a read error. The J gene is TRBJ1-3, the V gene TRBV12-3 or TRBV12-4; weak D call: TRBD1 (5 bases). This CDR3 is 14 amino acids long. V was trimmed by 7 bases and J by 0 bases, leaving 10 bases between them. CDR3 nucleotides: TGTGCCAGCAATTGGGACTGCTCTGGAAACACCATATATTTT. Amino acids: CASNWDCSGNTIYF.

This sequence joins TRBV5-1 and TRBJ2-5; 9 bases line up with TRBD1. CDR1 is SGHRS and CDR2 is YFSETQ in the germline V gene. There are 17 residues in the CDR3. Germline trimming cut 0 bases from V and 2 bases from J; bases unmatched to any gene: 8. CDR3 residues: CASSLAGDRVGQETQYF. In DNA, the CDR3 is TGCGCCAGCAGCTTGGCCGGGGACAGGGTGGGACAAGAGACCCAGTACTTC.

This clonotype was recorded at least ten times. This chain joins TRBV7-8 and TRBJ2-7; 10 bases are a match to TRBD2. This CDR3 is built from 16 residues. V dropped 1 base and J dropped 3; count of bases not matched to a gene: 6. Per germline, CDR1 SGHVS and CDR2 FQNEAQ. CDR3: CASSLGWTSGYYEQYF. As DNA, the CDR3 is TGTGCCAGCAGCTTAGGATGGACTAGCGGTTACTACGAGCAGTACTTC.

This clonotype was seen repeatedly, ten times or more. DNA for the CDR3: TGTGCCACCGGACCTTTAAACACTGAAGCTTTCTTT. Its protein is CATGPLNTEAFF. The J gene is TRBJ1-1, the V gene TRBV19; D not resolved. Germline CDR1 is LNHDA and CDR2 is SQIVND (reference sequence). This CDR3 comprises 12 residues. V was trimmed by 10 bases and J by 2 bases, leaving 11 bases between them.

A note on this clonotype: At one of its ends the junction is not consistent with the germline gene, which may arise from a read error. The genes are TRBV7-2 and TRBJ2-7; 9 bases are a match to TRBD1. The germline V gene encodes CDR1 SGHTA and CDR2 FQGNSA. This CDR3 is built from 16 residues. CDR3 nucleotides: TGCGCCAGCAGCCAAGGACTAGTGGCATGGACAGGGGAGCTGTACTTC. Protein sequence: CASSQGLVAWTGELYF.

This clonotype was picked up many times. The chain couples TRBV7-9 to TRBJ2-3; D is possibly TRBD2 (6 bases). Trimming shortened V by 9 bases and J by 3 bases, and 13 bases separated the two germline ends. Germline CDR1 and CDR2: SEHNR and FQNEAQ (reference sequence). CDR3 length equals 13 residues. The CDR3 sequence is CASPGGVTDTQYF. The CDR3 region has the DNA TGTGCCAGTCCGGGCGGGGTAACAGATACGCAGTATTTT.

V is TRBV7-9 and J is TRBJ2-1; 8 bases map to TRBD1. This CDR3 comprises 15 residues. From germline, CDR1 is SEHNR and CDR2 FQNEAQ (reference sequence). The trim removed 5 bases at V and 3 bases at J, leaving 6 bases unmatched. The CDR3 DNA reads as TGTGCCAGCAGCGCTCAGGGGGCCCTCTACAATGAGCAGTTCTTC. The encoded protein is CASSAQGALYNEQFF.

This clonotype was counted a single time. The gene calls are TRBV9 and TRBJ2-3; D might be TRBD2 (5 bases). V was cut by 6 bases and J by 7 bases, with 15 bases left in between. CDR3 length: 13 residues. Germline CDR1 SGDLS, CDR2 YYNGEE. CDR3 amino acids: CASTLGSDYTQYF. CDR3 DNA sequence: TGTGCCAGCACCCTGGGGAGCGATTATACGCAGTATTTT.

The gene calls are TRBV12-5 and TRBJ2-1, with a weak D call TRBD1 (5 bases). Trimming took 1 base from V and 7 from J, leaving 11 bases between them. This CDR3 contains 14 residues. In germline, CDR1 is LGHNT, CDR2 FRNRAP. DNA of the CDR3: TGTGCTAGTGGTTTGGCAGGACAATGGAATGAGCAGTTCTTC. This sequence encodes CASGLAGQWNEQFF.

This chain uses TRBV6-6 with TRBJ1-1; D not certain. From germline, CDR1 is MNHNY and CDR2 SVGAGI (reference sequence). The CDR3 covers 12 residues. V gave up 2 bases and J gave up 3 bases, with 4 bases separating them. CDR3 nucleotides: TGTGCCAGCAGTTACGCCGACACTGAAGCTTTCTTT. Protein: CASSYADTEAFF.

This clonotype showed up many times. The rearrangement uses TRBV7-9 and TRBJ2-7; the D is unclear. This CDR3 has 13 residues. V lost 3 bases and J lost 11, with 17 bases in between. CDR1 and CDR2 (germline): SEHNR, FQNEAQ (reference sequence). In DNA, the CDR3 is TGTGCCAGCAGCTTTCTCTTGGGCGAACCCAAGTACTTC. Translated: CASSFLLGEPKYF.

The table lists this clonotype with many counts. The V call is TRBV10-2, the J call TRBJ1-3; possibly TRBD1 for D (6 bases). CDR3 length: 15 residues. V lost 0 bases to trimming and J lost 8 bases, with 14 bases between them. CDR1 and CDR2 from the germline V gene are WSHSY and SAAADI. This CDR3 is CASSESVRGLYTIYF. The CDR3 nucleotides are TGCGCCAGCAGTGAGTCGGTCAGGGGCTTATACACCATATATTTT.

This rearrangement joins TRBV7-2 to TRBJ1-6; D is unclear. The V gene's germline CDR1 is SGHTA and CDR2 FQGNSA. V was shortened by 1 base and J by 7 bases, with 11 bases between the two germline ends. The CDR3 extends over 15 amino acids. This CDR3 is CASSLGPRINSPLHF. CDR3 in DNA: TGTGCCAGCAGCTTAGGGCCGCGGATAAATTCACCCCTCCACTTT.

As concerns this clonotype: The junction does not match germline at one end; this may be a read error. The chain joins TRBV7-6 to TRBJ2-7; tentatively, D is TRBD2 (5 bases). Germline CDR1 is SGHVS and CDR2 is FNYEAQ. This CDR3 comprises 14 residues. The CDR3 DNA is TGTGCCAGCAGCCTACGGGGATCGCGCTACGGGCAGTACTTC. It encodes CASSLRGSRYGQYF.

The genes are TRBV6-1 and TRBJ1-1, with D possibly matching TRBD1 (5 bases). CDR1 and CDR2 (germline): MNHNS, SASEGT. CDR3 length equals 15 residues. V was pared by 6 bases and J by 3 bases, with 17 bases between. CDR3 residues: CASSTSRGWDTEAFF. In DNA, the CDR3 is TGTGCCAGCAGCACATCTCGGGGGTGGGACACTGAAGCTTTCTTT.

The J gene is TRBJ1-6, the V gene TRBV19; perhaps TRBD1 as D (5 bases). V dropped 5 bases and J dropped 7 bases, with 9 bases sitting between them. The CDR3 covers 13 residues. Germline CDR1 and CDR2: LNHDA and SQIVND (reference sequence). The CDR3, as DNA: TGTGCCAGTAGTCACAGGACCAATTCACCCCTCCACTTT. Translating gives CASSHRTNSPLHF.

The J gene is TRBJ2-5, the V gene TRBV7-3; tentatively, D is TRBD2 (5 bases). V was clipped by 7 bases and J by 1 base, with 19 bases between them. The CDR3 contains 16 residues. Looked up from germline, CDR1 is SGHTA and CDR2 is FQGTGA. CDR3 coding DNA: TGTGCCAGCACCCGGGAACGGATGGAGCGCCAAGAGACCCAGTACTTC. Its protein is CASTRERMERQETQYF.

Details on this clonotype: Given a much more abundant clone one base away, this may be a read error. This chain connects TRBV7-2 to TRBJ1-2; D call uncertain. The V gene lost 1 base and the J gene lost 2 bases, with 8 bases spanning the gap. This CDR3 contains 14 residues. Germline CDR1 reads SGHTA; CDR2 reads FQGNSA. CDR3 residues: CASSLDPGNYGYTF. CDR3 nucleotides: TGTGCCAGCAGCTTAGATCCGGGAAACTATGGCTACACCTTC.

This rearrangement joins TRBV3-1 to TRBJ1-1; no reliable D call. The CDR3 loop spans 15 amino acids. Germline loops: CDR1 LGHDT, CDR2 YNNKEL (reference sequence). The V end was cut by 0 bases, the J end by 1 base, with 9 bases between. CDR3 in DNA: TGTGCCAGCAGCCAAGAACCAGTACCGAACACTGAAGCTTTCTTT. Translating gives CASSQEPVPNTEAFF. Variable domain in full (rest from reference TRBV3-1 and TRBJ1-1): DTAVSQTPKYLVTQMGNDKSIKCEQNLGHDTMYWYKQDSKKFLKIMFSYNNKELIINETVPNRFSPKSPDKAHLNLHINSLELGDSAVYFCASSQEPVPNTEAFFGQGTRLTVV.

This clonotype was picked up many times. This chain joins TRBV4-1 and TRBJ1-1; no firm D call. V shed 1 base and J shed 3 bases, with 3 bases lying between them. The CDR3 is made up of 12 amino acids. CDR1 is MGHRA, CDR2 YSYEKL, per germline. CDR3 bases: TGCGCCAGCAGCCAAGGGGACACTGAAGCTTTCTTT. Residues: CASSQGDTEAFF.

This clonotype occurred many times. The rearrangement links TRBV4-1 to TRBJ1-2, with D maybe TRBD1 (6 bases). V was trimmed by 6 bases and J by 8 bases, leaving 10 bases between them. The germline CDR1 and CDR2 sequences are MGHRA and YSYEKL. The CDR3 has 11 amino acids. The CDR3 here is CASRQGLGYTF. The CDR3 DNA reads TGCGCCAGCAGGCAGGGGTTAGGCTACACCTTC.

A word on this clonotype: The conserved final phenylalanine or tryptophan is absent from the CDR3, which likely points to a read error. V and J are TRBV6-4 and TRBJ1-4; 7 bases agree with TRBD1. Germline V gene lookup returns CDR1 MRHNA and CDR2 SNTAGT. The CDR3 has 15 residues. The V segment lost 5 bases and the J segment 8 bases; nucleotides outside the gene matches: 11. The CDR3 region is CASSSQTGPDEKLFL. As DNA, the CDR3 is TGTGCCAGCAGTTCGCAGACAGGGCCCGACGAAAAACTGTTTCTT.

The gene calls are TRBV6-4 and TRBJ2-3; 16 bases match TRBD2. This CDR3 has 18 amino acids. Looked up from germline, CDR1 is MRHNA and CDR2 is SNTAGT. V lost 4 bases and J lost 1; bases outside the gene matches: 5. CDR3 sequence reads: CASSAGTSGREGTDTQYF. CDR3 coding DNA: TGTGCCAGCAGTGCCGGGACTAGCGGGAGGGAGGGCACAGATACGCAGTATTTT.

This clonotype came up a few times. J is TRBJ1-1 and V is TRBV24-1, with D possibly matching TRBD1 (5 bases). This CDR3 has 13 amino acids. Trimming stripped 5 bases from V and 1 base from J, with 7 bases between. CDR1 and CDR2 (germline): KGHDR, SFDVKD. The CDR3 coding sequence is TGTGCCACCAGTGGCACAGGGAACACTGAAGCTTTCTTT. Residues: CATSGTGNTEAFF.

A few counts support this clonotype. The chain is built from TRBV29-1 and TRBJ1-2; D possibly corresponds to TRBD1 (5 bases). This CDR3 is 14 amino acids long. Trimming left V 1 base short and J 4 bases short, with 13 bases between. The germline V gene encodes CDR1 SQVTM and CDR2 ANQGSEA. The chain's CDR3 is CSVEGRDRVYGYTF. For the CDR3, the DNA is TGCAGCGTTGAAGGGCGGGACCGAGTCTATGGCTACACCTTC.

This clonotype appeared many times. The rearrangement uses TRBV30 and TRBJ2-7, with D possibly being TRBD1 (6 bases). V dropped 5 bases and J dropped 0 bases, with 11 bases sitting between them. Germline V CDR1 and CDR2: GTSNPN, SVGIG (reference sequence). The CDR3 is made up of 13 amino acids. CDR3 region: CAWEGESSYEQYF. The CDR3 nucleotides read TGTGCCTGGGAGGGGGAATCCTCCTACGAGCAGTACTTC.

This chain uses TRBV12-3 or TRBV12-4 with TRBJ2-3, with 8 nucleotides matching TRBD2. Losses at the gene ends were 5 bases for V and 2 bases for J; bases not matched to a gene: 6. The CDR3 extends over 15 amino acids. The chain's CDR3 is CASSATSAYTDTQYF. CDR3 bases: TGTGCCAGCAGTGCGACTAGCGCATACACAGATACGCAGTATTTT.

In its sample, this clonotype was seen a few times. The rearrangement links TRBV7-9 to TRBJ2-7; either TRBD1 or TRBD2 may fit D (5 bases each). CDR1 and CDR2 from the germline V gene are SEHNR and FQNEAQ (reference sequence). This CDR3 has 17 amino acids. The V and J ends lost 5 bases and 0 bases respectively, with 20 bases between them. The CDR3 bases are TGTGCCAGCAGCCCCGGGTGGGACGGAATCAGCTCCTACGAGCAGTACTTC. This gives the protein CASSPGWDGISSYEQYF.

The gene calls are TRBV2 and TRBJ1-2, with D perhaps matching TRBD1 (6 bases). The CDR3 consists of 17 residues. V lost 5 bases, J lost 4 bases, and 23 bases lay in between. Germline V lookup: CDR1 SNHLY, CDR2 FYNNEI. The DNA of the CDR3 is TGTGCCAGCAGTCTACAGGGACACGCGGTTATCGGCTATGGCTACACCTTC. Residues: CASSLQGHAVIGYGYTF.

This clonotype was counted at least ten times. The rearrangement uses TRBV2 and TRBJ2-5; TRBD1 agrees at 12 bases. The V gene's germline CDR1 is SNHLY and CDR2 FYNNEI. The CDR3 sequence is 16 residues long. V lost 6 bases, J lost 4 bases, and 9 bases stayed unmatched. As DNA, the CDR3 is TGTGCCAGCAGACCGGGACAGGGGGCTTCCTTAGAGACCCAGTACTTC. Its translation is CASRPGQGASLETQYF.